Listed below are T cell receptor beta chains from one sample, sequenced in a study of blood T cell repertoires in COVID-19. Sequencing used immunoSEQ multiplex PCR; TCRdb keeps in-frame clones, though not all of them. The table shows roughly 200,000 clones, with around 82% occurring only once. The sequenced sample consisted of peripheral blood. The receptors shown here come from a man aged 45-60 years with active or convalescent COVID-19. Each CDR3 is given with its conserved first and last residue. D genes are given only for firm matches. Size values are once, few and many counts, or a class for expanded clones, and some rows have none.

TRBV19	TRBJ1-2	.	.	CASSIWTRQARGYGYTF	TGTGCCAGTAGTATATGGACAAGGCAGGCGCGAGGTTATGGCTACACCTTC
TRBV4-1	TRBJ1-1	.	.	CASSQEWRLNTEAFF	TGCGCCAGCAGCCAAGAATGGCGGTTGAACACTGAAGCTTTCTTT
TRBV27	TRBJ1-2	.	TRBD1	CASSPEGGGTGRGYGYTF	TGTGCCAGCAGTCCAGAAGGGGGGGGGACAGGGCGGGGCTATGGCTACACCTTC
TRBV13	TRBJ2-7	few	TRBD1	CASSSPGTGSYEQYF	TGTGCCAGCAGCTCCCCCGGGACAGGATCCTACGAGCAGTACTTC
TRBV11-1	TRBJ1-6	once	.	CASSLLRSNSPLHF	TGTGCCAGCAGCTTACTAAGGAGTAATTCACCCCTCCACTTT
TRBV19	TRBJ1-2	.	TRBD1	CATSPAQGARGDGYTF	TGTGCCACCTCCCCCGCACAGGGGGCTCGGGGGGATGGCTACACCTTC
TRBV7-8	TRBJ1-5	.	.	CASSPSGQPQHF	TGTGCCAGCAGCCCATCGGGGCAGCCCCAGCATTTT
TRBV19	TRBJ2-1	once	TRBD2	CASSMAPGLKGEQFF	TGTGCCAGTAGTATGGCCCCGGGACTAAAGGGTGAGCAGTTCTTC
TRBV6-2/TRBV6-3	TRBJ1-6	.	TRBD1	CASSYDRGAYNSPLHF	TGTGCCAGCAGTTATGACAGGGGTGCCTATAATTCACCCCTCCACTTT
TRBV4-1	TRBJ2-4	.	.	CASSQDRAAGAQSKNIQYF	TGCGCCAGCAGCCAAGATAGGGCGGCGGGGGCTCAATCCAAAAACATTCAGTACTTC
TRBV19	TRBJ1-2	.	.	CASNPRRTNYGYTF	TGTGCCAGTAATCCTAGACGGACTAACTATGGCTACACCTTC
TRBV6-2/TRBV6-3	TRBJ1-4	.	TRBD1	CASSPRGTNEKLFF	TGTGCCAGCAGTCCCAGGGGGACTAATGAAAAACTGTTTTTT
TRBV7-2	TRBJ2-7	.	.	CASSLVSRQGEQYF	TGTGCCAGCAGCTTAGTTTCTCGTCAGGGCGAGCAGTACTTC
TRBV5-1	TRBJ2-5	once	TRBD2	CASSLAISSGGKETQYF	TGCGCCAGCAGCTTGGCCATCTCTAGCGGGGGCAAAGAGACCCAGTACTTC
TRBV27	TRBJ2-1	.	.	CASSLWLDPPIGEQFF	TGTGCCAGCAGTTTATGGTTAGACCCGCCTATCGGGGAGCAGTTCTTC
TRBV19	TRBJ1-1	.	.	CASRPTDMNTEAFF	TGTGCCAGCCGACCGACAGACATGAACACTGAAGCTTTCTTT
TRBV21-1	TRBJ2-5	.	.	CASSWRSSGLYQETQYF	TGTGCCAGCAGCTGGCGGTCTAGCGGCCTCTACCAAGAGACCCAGTACTTC
TRBV19	TRBJ1-2	.	.	CASRLGSSYGYTF	TGTGCCAGTAGATTGGGCTCCTCCTATGGCTACACCTTC
TRBV5-1	TRBJ2-5	.	TRBD1	CASSLRDSQETQYF	TGCGCCAGCAGCCTTCGGGACAGCCAAGAGACCCAGTACTTC
TRBV18	TRBJ1-2	.	.	CASSPPWEGEGYTF	TGTGCCAGCTCACCCCCCTGGGAGGGTGAAGGCTACACCTTC
TRBV7-3	TRBJ2-7	.	TRBD2	CASSLEASGPYEQYF	TGTGCCAGCAGCTTAGAGGCTAGCGGGCCCTACGAGCAGTACTTC
TRBV7-9	TRBJ2-5	.	.	CASSLQSGETQYF	TGTGCCAGCAGCCTACAGTCCGGAGAGACCCAGTACTTC
TRBV5-4	TRBJ2-3	.	TRBD2	CASSLGTSGDTDTQYF	TGTGCCAGCAGCCTCGGGACTAGCGGGGACACAGATACGCAGTATTTT
TRBV18	TRBJ2-3	.	.	CASSPSTDTQYF	TGTGCCAGCTCACCCTCTACAGATACGCAGTATTTT
TRBV19	TRBJ1-5	.	TRBD1	CASSRTGGNQPQHF	TGTGCCAGTAGCCGGACAGGGGGCAATCAGCCCCAGCATTTT
TRBV7-9	TRBJ1-4	.	.	CASSLRTANEKLFF	TGTGCCAGCAGCTTAAGGACAGCTAATGAAAAACTGTTTTTT
TRBV30	TRBJ1-1	.	TRBD1	CAWTPTGGNTEAFF	TGTGCCTGGACCCCGACAGGGGGGAACACTGAAGCTTTCTTT
TRBV30	TRBJ1-2	.	TRBD1	CAWKRSGTGEWYGYTF	TGTGCCTGGAAAAGGTCCGGGACAGGGGAATGGTATGGCTACACCTTC
TRBV30	TRBJ1-4	.	TRBD1	CAWSSQGAWGEKLFF	TGTGCCTGGAGTTCACAGGGGGCATGGGGTGAAAAACTGTTTTTT
TRBV7-2	TRBJ1-1	.	TRBD1	CASSLRQGSSTEAFF	TGTGCCAGCAGCCTCCGACAGGGCTCTAGCACTGAAGCTTTCTTT
TRBV7-9	TRBJ1-5	.	TRBD1	CASSMDRPHSNQPQHF	TGTGCCAGCAGCATGGACAGGCCCCATAGCAATCAGCCCCAGCATTTT
TRBV3-1/TRBV3-2	TRBJ2-4	once	.	CASSKGHRERENIQYF	TGTGCCAGCAGCAAAGGGCACAGGGAGAGAGAAAACATTCAGTACTTC
TRBV9	TRBJ1-1	.	TRBD1	CASSVVAQGSSEAFF	TGTGCCAGCAGCGTAGTCGCACAGGGGTCTTCTGAAGCTTTCTTT
TRBV21-1	TRBJ2-7	once	.	CASRLWGLPYEQYF	TGTGCCAGCCGCCTATGGGGGCTACCCTACGAGCAGTACTTC
TRBV28	TRBJ2-7	once	.	CASSLSRGTGSYEQYF	TGTGCCAGCAGTTTATCTCGGGGTACGGGGTCCTACGAGCAGTACTTC
TRBV27	TRBJ2-6	.	.	CASSLYSGANVLTF	TGTGCCAGCAGTTTATATTCAGGGGCCAACGTCCTGACTTTC
TRBV15	TRBJ2-2	.	TRBD2	CATLSGDWNTGELFF	TGTGCCACCCTTAGCGGGGACTGGAACACCGGGGAGCTGTTTTTT